This T cell receptor (beta chain) was observed in a study of beta chain features in type 1 diabetes. Comments on this clone: At the DNA level, this CDR3 is encoded by other sequences in the same sample as well.

V dropped 1 base and J dropped 5 bases, with 8 bases sitting between them. Germline V gives CDR1 SEHNR, CDR2 FQNEAQ (reference sequence). The CDR3 consists of 13 residues. Expressed TCRB transcripts were sequenced because the entire RNA isolate underwent reverse transcription. TCRdb keeps only in-frame clones here, not all; method: immunoSEQ multiplex PCR. The top ten hold 0.55% to 0.75% of the sample, which has 150,000 or so clones, roughly 9.3% seen once. The chain combines TRBV7-9 with TRBJ2-5, with D perhaps matching TRBD1 (6 bases). The clonotype originates from a woman between 40 and 50 years old in good health. The specimen sequenced was central memory CD4+ T cells from blood. This chain's CDR3 is CASSLGGLETQYF. The CDR3 DNA reads TGTGCCAGCAGCTTAGGGGGGCTGGAGACCCAGTACTTC.